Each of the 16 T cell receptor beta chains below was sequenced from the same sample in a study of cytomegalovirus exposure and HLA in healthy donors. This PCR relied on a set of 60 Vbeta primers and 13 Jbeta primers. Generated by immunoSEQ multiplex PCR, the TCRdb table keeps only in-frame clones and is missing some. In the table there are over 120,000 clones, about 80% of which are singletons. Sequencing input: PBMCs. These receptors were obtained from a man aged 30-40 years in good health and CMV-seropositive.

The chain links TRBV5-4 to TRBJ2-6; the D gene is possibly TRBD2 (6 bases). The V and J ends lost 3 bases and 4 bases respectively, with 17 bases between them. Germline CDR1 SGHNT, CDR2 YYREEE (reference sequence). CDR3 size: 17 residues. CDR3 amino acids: CASSYQEGRSGANVLTF. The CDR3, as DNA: TGTGCCAGCAGCTACCAGGAGGGGAGGAGCGGGGCCAACGTCCTGACTTTC.

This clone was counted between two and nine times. CDR3 sequence: CASSEGAGQSYNEQFF. The CDR3 DNA reads as TGTGCCAGCAGTGAAGGAGCGGGGCAATCCTACAATGAGCAGTTCTTC. The chain recombines TRBV6-1 with TRBJ2-1; 7 nucleotides agree with TRBD2. Germline V gene data show CDR1 as MNHNS and CDR2 as SASEGT. The CDR3 sequence is 16 residues long. With 1 base clipped from V and 1 base from J, the junction kept 4 bases outside the gene matches.

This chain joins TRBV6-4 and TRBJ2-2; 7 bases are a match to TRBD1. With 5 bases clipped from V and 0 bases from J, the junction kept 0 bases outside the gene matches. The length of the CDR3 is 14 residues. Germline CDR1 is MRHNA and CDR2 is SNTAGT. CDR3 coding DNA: TGTGCCAGCAGTACAGGGGCGAACACCGGGGAGCTGTTTTTT. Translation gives CASSTGANTGELFF.

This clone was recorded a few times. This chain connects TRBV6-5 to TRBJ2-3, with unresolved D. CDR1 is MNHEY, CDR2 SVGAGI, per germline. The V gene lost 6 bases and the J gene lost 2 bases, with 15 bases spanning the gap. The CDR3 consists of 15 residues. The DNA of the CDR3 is TGTGCCAGCAGAATGGGCCTCACGACCACAGATACGCAGTATTTT. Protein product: CASRMGLTTTDTQYF.

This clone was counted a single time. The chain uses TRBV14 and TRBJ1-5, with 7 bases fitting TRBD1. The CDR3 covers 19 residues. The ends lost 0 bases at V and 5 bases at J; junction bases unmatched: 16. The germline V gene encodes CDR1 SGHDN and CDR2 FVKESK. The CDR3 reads CASSQERTGNGFLDQPQHF. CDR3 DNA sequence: TGTGCCAGCAGCCAAGAGCGGACAGGTAACGGATTCTTGGATCAGCCCCAGCATTTT.

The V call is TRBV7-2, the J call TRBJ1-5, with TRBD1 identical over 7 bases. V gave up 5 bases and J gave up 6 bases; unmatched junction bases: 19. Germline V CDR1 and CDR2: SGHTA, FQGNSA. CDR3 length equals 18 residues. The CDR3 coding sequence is TGTGCCAGCAGCCCAGGAGGGGGGACTGACAGGGAGCGTCAGCCCCAGCATTTT. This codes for CASSPGGGTDRERQPQHF.

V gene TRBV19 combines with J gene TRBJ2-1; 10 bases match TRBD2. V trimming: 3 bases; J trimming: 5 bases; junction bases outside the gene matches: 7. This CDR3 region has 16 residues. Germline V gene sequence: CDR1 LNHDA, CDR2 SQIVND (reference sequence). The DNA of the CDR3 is TGTGCCAGTAGTATTCTTAGCGGGGGGCCCAACAATGAGCAGTTCTTC. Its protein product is CASSILSGGPNNEQFF.

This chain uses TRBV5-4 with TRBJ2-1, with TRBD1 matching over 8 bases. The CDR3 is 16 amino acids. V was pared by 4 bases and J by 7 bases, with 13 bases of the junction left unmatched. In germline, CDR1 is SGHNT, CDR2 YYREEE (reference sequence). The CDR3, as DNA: TGTGCCAGCAGCAACAAGGACAGGGTAGTAGGGAATGAGCAGTTCTTC. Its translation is CASSNKDRVVGNEQFF. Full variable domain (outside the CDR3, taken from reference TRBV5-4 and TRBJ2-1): ETGVTQSPTHLIKTRGQQVTLRCSSQSGHNTVSWYQQALGQGPQFIFQYYREEENGRGNFPPRFSGLQFPNYSSELNVNALELDDSALYLCASSNKDRVVGNEQFFGPGTRLTVL.

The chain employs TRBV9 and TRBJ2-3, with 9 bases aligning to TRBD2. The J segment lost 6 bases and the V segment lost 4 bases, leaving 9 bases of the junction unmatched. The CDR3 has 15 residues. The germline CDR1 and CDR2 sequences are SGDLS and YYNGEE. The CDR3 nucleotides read TGTGCCAGCAGCCTGAGCGGGGGGCAAGGCGATACGCAGTATTTT. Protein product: CASSLSGGQGDTQYF.

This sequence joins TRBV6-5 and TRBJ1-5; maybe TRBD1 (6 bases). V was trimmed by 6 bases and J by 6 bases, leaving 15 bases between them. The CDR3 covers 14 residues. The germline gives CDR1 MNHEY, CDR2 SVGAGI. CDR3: CASSREGGTQPQHF. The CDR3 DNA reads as TGTGCCAGCAGCCGGGAGGGGGGGACTCAGCCCCAGCATTTT.

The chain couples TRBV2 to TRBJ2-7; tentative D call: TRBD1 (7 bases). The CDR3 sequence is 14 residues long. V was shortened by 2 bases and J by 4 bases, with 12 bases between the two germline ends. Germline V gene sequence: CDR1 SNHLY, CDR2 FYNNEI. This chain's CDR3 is CASSEQGGQYEQYF. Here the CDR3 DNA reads TGTGCCAGCAGTGAACAGGGGGGACAATACGAGCAGTACTTC.

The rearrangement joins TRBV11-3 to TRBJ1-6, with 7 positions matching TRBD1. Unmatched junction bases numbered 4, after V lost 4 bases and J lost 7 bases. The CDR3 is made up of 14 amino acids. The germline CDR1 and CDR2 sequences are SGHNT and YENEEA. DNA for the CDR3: TGTGCCAGCAGCTCCCGGACAGGAAATTCACCCCTCCACTTT. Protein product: CASSSRTGNSPLHF.

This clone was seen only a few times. CDR3 region: CASSGEPGQGFNEQFF. The CDR3 DNA follows: TGTGCCAGCAGCGGTGAACCGGGACAGGGTTTCAATGAGCAGTTCTTC. The chain links TRBV5-4 to TRBJ2-1, with TRBD1 matching over 9 bases. Germline CDR1 is SGHNT and CDR2 is YYREEE (reference sequence). Trimming removed 4 bases from V and 6 bases from J; junction bases left unmatched: 11. CDR3 length equals 16 residues.

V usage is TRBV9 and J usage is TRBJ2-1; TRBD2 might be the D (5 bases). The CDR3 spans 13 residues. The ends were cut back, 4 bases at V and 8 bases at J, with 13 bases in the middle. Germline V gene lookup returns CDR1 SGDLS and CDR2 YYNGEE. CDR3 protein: CASSRGGGHEQFF. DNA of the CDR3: TGTGCCAGCAGCAGAGGCGGAGGTCATGAGCAGTTCTTC.

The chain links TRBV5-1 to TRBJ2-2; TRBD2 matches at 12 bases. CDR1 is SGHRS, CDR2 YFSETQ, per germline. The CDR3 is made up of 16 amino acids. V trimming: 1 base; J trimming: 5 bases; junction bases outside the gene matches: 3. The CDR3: CASSLTSGGSTGELFF. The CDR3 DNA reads TGCGCCAGCAGCTTGACTAGCGGGGGGAGTACCGGGGAGCTGTTTTTT.

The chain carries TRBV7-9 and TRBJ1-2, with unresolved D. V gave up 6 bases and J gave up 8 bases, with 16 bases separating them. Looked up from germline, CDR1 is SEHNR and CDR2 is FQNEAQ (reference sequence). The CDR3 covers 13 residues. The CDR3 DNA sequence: TGTGCCAGCAGAGTCGAGGGAAGCAGGGGCTACACCTTC. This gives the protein CASRVEGSRGYTF.